The entry below describes one TCR beta chain. This specimen comes from a study of blood T cell repertoires in COVID-19. The CDR3 is 13 amino acids. The germline CDR1 and CDR2 sequences are LGHNT and FRNRAP. The ends lost 4 bases at V and 5 bases at J; junction bases unmatched: 3. In the original workflow: How many nucleated cells were present was estimated from reference gene primer amplification. TCRdb's table, derived via immunoSEQ multiplex PCR, lists solely in-frame clones and lacks some. The V and J calls and clone size are taken from that table; D and trimming were inferred from the DNA. The table shows tens of thousands of clones, with about 86% occurring only once.

Sample: peripheral blood. The TCR comes from a man older than 75 with active or convalescent COVID-19. This sequence joins TRBV12-5 and TRBJ1-1, with 8 bases aligning to TRBD1. The CDR3 DNA is TGTGCTAGTGGTTCAACAGGGGGGACTGAAGCTTTCTTT. Translating it yields CASGSTGGTEAFF.